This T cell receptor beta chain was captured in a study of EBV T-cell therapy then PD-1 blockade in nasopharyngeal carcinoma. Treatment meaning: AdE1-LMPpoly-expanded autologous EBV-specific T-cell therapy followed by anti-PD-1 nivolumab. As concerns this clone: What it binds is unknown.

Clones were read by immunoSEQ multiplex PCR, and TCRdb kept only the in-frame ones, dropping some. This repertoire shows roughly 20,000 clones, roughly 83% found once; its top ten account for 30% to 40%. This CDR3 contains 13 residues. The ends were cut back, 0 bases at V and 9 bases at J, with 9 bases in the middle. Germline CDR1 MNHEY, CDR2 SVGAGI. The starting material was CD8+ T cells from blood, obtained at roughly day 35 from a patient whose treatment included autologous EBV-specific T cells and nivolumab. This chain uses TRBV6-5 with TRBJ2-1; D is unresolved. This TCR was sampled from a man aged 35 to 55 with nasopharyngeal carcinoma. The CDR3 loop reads CASSYSDVGEQFF. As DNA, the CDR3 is TGTGCCAGCAGTTACTCCGACGTGGGTGAGCAGTTCTTC.